The sequence of this TCR beta chain was determined in a study of blood T cell repertoires in COVID-19 (dated by TCRdb to the early 2020s). With regard to the full study: Samples covering the acute and convalescent phases of COVID-19 were provided by collaborators in the United States, Italy and Spain. The prospective study material was composed of cDNA or gDNA derived from T cells, B-cell-depleted T cells, or PBMCs. The dataset comprised deeply sampled blood TCRbeta repertoires from subjects exposed to, actively infected with, or recovered from COVID-19. The repertoires were released in a freely available public database intended as a resource for research on the immune response to SARS-CoV-2. The samples were drawn from the first 160 participants of the ongoing ImmuneRACE study and from over 950 subjects provided by 6 global collaborators. Nearly every sample came with metadata listing a de-identified subject ID, COVID-19 status, age in years and sex. HLA class I and class II types, where available, came from metadata supplied by the sample provider rather than from assay-based typing. Findings and caveats that apply to the study as a whole: Clinical and demographic metadata were provided uncurated, with the amount varying by source and participant.

About this clone itself: Which antigen it targets is not known. It has no much larger one-base neighbor in the sample; base qualities were not kept.

Each collaborating institution followed its own protocols to collect whole blood in K2EDTA tubes. Collaborator samples were shipped for TCRbeta analysis as frozen whole blood, isolated PBMCs, or DNA extracted from either sample type. The immunoSEQ Assay, a bias-controlled multiplex PCR, was used to amplify TCRbeta CDR3 regions from genomic DNA. Per the source publication's procedure: The number of nucleated cells in each sample was estimated by amplification of reference gene primers within the assay. Sequence reads were collapsed and filtered to measure the absolute abundance of every unique TCRbeta CDR3 rearrangement. For each sample, productive Simpson clonality was calculated as the square root of Simpson's diversity index across productive rearrangements. Held by TCRdb, this immuneACCESS table contains in-frame sequences only and omits some clones. Under half of the omission traces to an unresolved V gene where checked; the cause of the rest is unknown. V, J and clone size were drawn from that table, and D and trimming were deduced from the DNA. This sample has 210,000 or so clones in its table, and over 70% of those were observed once. Of the sample, approximately 2.9% falls within the top ten clones.

The CDR3 measures 14 amino acids from cysteine to phenylalanine. Only the CDR3 part of the read is kept: 42 bases, read in frame from the first base. V loses 1 base, J loses 0 bases, and the germline ends lie 9 bases apart. Taken from the germline V gene (reference sequence), the CDR1 and CDR2 loops are GTSNPN and SVGIG. Sequencing input: peripheral blood. Recombination joined TRBV30 with TRBJ1-1; TRBD1 is a possible D gene, resting on 6 matching bases. This receptor was taken from a man in his fifties or sixties with active or convalescent COVID-19. The CDR3 protein sequence reads: CAWSGDNLNTEAFF. The DNA is TGTGCCTGGAGTGGGGACAACTTGAACACTGAAGCTTTCTTT.